The rows below give T cell receptor beta chains drawn from one sample of a study of CD8+ T cells in alopecia areata. The repertoire was sequenced with immunoSEQ multiplex PCR; TCRdb's copy has only in-frame clones and lacks some. This table holds 150,000 to 200,000 clones, around three fifths found once. The source material was CD4+ T cells sorted from blood, sampled at week 49, from a patient treated with tofacitinib. The receptors were gathered from a human donor with alopecia areata. CDR3s include the opening cysteine and the closing phenylalanine or tryptophan.

V gene: TRBV5-6
CDR3 protein: CASSLRDRGQPQHF

V gene: TRBV29-1
CDR3 protein: CSVNEGTYEQYF

V gene: TRBV29-1
CDR3 protein: CSVDSTGGFGYTF

V gene: TRBV30
CDR3 protein: CAWSAWGAAIGDTQYF

V gene: TRBV2
CDR3 protein: CASSESGGKTDTQYF

V gene: TRBV2
CDR3 protein: CASSWGTTNTGELFF

V gene: TRBV23-1
CDR3 protein: CASRQGASELFF

V gene: TRBV7-3
CDR3 protein: CASSLDRGTEAFF

V gene: TRBV27
CDR3 protein: CASSYGLGKANYGYTF

V gene: TRBV18
CDR3 protein: CASSLRDRDGYTF

V gene: TRBV29-1
CDR3 protein: CSGDNMNTEAFF

V gene: TRBV7-2
CDR3 protein: CASSGSGYGYTF

V gene: TRBV29-1
CDR3 protein: CSVLAGGRRHGYTF

V gene: TRBV4-3
CDR3 protein: CASSQPEVGNTGELFF

V gene: TRBV5-6
CDR3 protein: CASSPVRGPGNTQYF

V gene: TRBV30
CDR3 protein: CAWSPEVYNYGYTF

V gene: TRBV18
CDR3 protein: CASSPRSRGGSAQFF

V gene: TRBV30
CDR3 protein: CAWGRLAGSTDTQYF

V gene: TRBV4-1
CDR3 protein: CASSQVDMVSYNEQFF

V gene: TRBV9
CDR3 protein: CASSAGNSKTYEQYF

V gene: TRBV15
CDR3 protein: CATSNGLNTDTQYF

V gene: TRBV5-1
CDR3 protein: CASSLGDSGANVLTF

V gene: TRBV7-2
CDR3 protein: CASMPGTGPYEQYF

V gene: TRBV9
CDR3 protein: CASSVGLYGYTF

V gene: TRBV5-1
CDR3 protein: CASSLFGGARSGANVLTF

V gene: TRBV27
CDR3 protein: CASRSPGQAFF

V gene: TRBV4-3
CDR3 protein: CASSRTGGGIYGYTF

V gene: TRBV5-1
CDR3 protein: CASSLVQGEQFF

V gene: TRBV6-1
CDR3 protein: CASSGGLTSGANVLTF

V gene: TRBV9
CDR3 protein: CASSVSSLDTDTQYF

V gene: TRBV29-1
CDR3 protein: CSVAGRMNTEAFF

V gene: TRBV30
CDR3 protein: CAWSGGASPLHF

V gene: TRBV29-1
CDR3 protein: CSVEGNHYAEAFF

V gene: TRBV15
CDR3 protein: CATSRDPGGLSGANVLTF

V gene: TRBV5-1
CDR3 protein: CASSFRGIEETQYF

V gene: TRBV11-2
CDR3 protein: CASTLGQGREQYF

V gene: TRBV29-1
CDR3 protein: CSVELAGGYEQYF

V gene: TRBV29-1
CDR3 protein: CSVPRGRTDTQYF

V gene: TRBV30
CDR3 protein: CAWSGDSRGGYTF

V gene: TRBV7-3
CDR3 protein: CASSLTSRLGNEQFF

V gene: TRBV29-1
CDR3 protein: CSLGQDNEQFF

V gene: TRBV7-9
CDR3 protein: CASSFLLMNTEAFF

V gene: TRBV29-1
CDR3 protein: CSVGPQAPNTQYF

V gene: TRBV9
CDR3 protein: CASSAPGVGQPQHF

V gene: TRBV30
CDR3 protein: CAWSVRGNTEAFF

V gene: TRBV7-2
CDR3 protein: CASSLYSRAGSFHF

V gene: TRBV6-5
CDR3 protein: CASSLVRSSYEQYF

V gene: TRBV7-2
CDR3 protein: CASSLQGILTGELFF

V gene: TRBV29-1
CDR3 protein: CSVRLNNEKLFF

V gene: TRBV7-9
CDR3 protein: CASSFSFDSLYGYTF